A selection of T cell receptor beta chains follows, all from one sample in a study of Ad26.COV2.S vaccination and SARS-CoV-2 variants. TCRdb's table, derived via immunoSEQ multiplex PCR, lists solely in-frame clones and lacks some. The sample contains 250,000 to 300,000 clones, over 75% of which appear only once. This specimen was peripheral blood, taken in a trial of Ad26.COV2.S vaccine versus placebo. Source of these receptors: a person aged 18-65 years who received the Ad26.COV2.S COVID-19 vaccine or a placebo. Each CDR3 is given with its conserved first and last residue.

J gene	CDR3 length	V gene	CDR3 protein
TRBJ1-1	14	TRBV6-5	CASSPERGPTEAFF
TRBJ2-1	14	TRBV30	CAWTRLAGYNEQFF
TRBJ1-6	15	TRBV7-2	CASSPSGTANSPLHF
TRBJ1-2	12	TRBV10-3	CAISATGGDYTF
TRBJ1-1	10	TRBV19	CASMATEAFF
TRBJ2-3	10	TRBV20-1	CSAPRDTQYF
TRBJ1-1	13	TRBV4-1	CASSQSANTEAFF
TRBJ2-1	18	TRBV7-6	CASTSIAIAGGVYNEQFF
TRBJ1-2	15	TRBV15	CATSRDVAGNYGYTF
TRBJ1-2	17	TRBV27	CASSLREKQGATYGYTF
TRBJ2-5	15	TRBV11-3	CASSLGQGDQETQYF
TRBJ1-2	14	TRBV6-2/TRBV6-3	CASSSSRGKYGYTF
TRBJ2-5	14	TRBV19	CASSTTSSQETQYF
TRBJ2-7	14	TRBV27	CASSLSWGPYEQYF
TRBJ2-2	14	TRBV6-5	CASRGPGITGELFF
TRBJ2-2	14	TRBV7-8	CASSFTSYSGELFF
TRBJ2-5	15	TRBV6-5	CASSYTAGGIETQYF
TRBJ1-2	11	TRBV6-5	CASSGRGGYTF
TRBJ2-7	14	TRBV2	CASTTTSRLGEQYF
TRBJ2-4	12	TRBV29-1	CSVKDLRGIQYF
TRBJ2-1	15	TRBV7-2	CASSRGGAAYNEQFF
TRBJ1-1	13	TRBV30	CAWMEDRATEAFF
TRBJ2-5	13	TRBV19	CASTQTGQETQYF
TRBJ1-2	11	TRBV29-1	CSGYRDYGYTF
TRBJ2-7	12	TRBV30	CAWSVPSYEQYF
TRBJ1-2	16	TRBV6-2/TRBV6-3	CASSNSYRGSNYGYTF
TRBJ1-1	13	TRBV5-1	CASSPDRGTEAFF
TRBJ2-1	19	TRBV7-8	CASSLTFPLAGGPKNEQFF
TRBJ1-2	15	TRBV24-1	CATSDYWVPYYGYTF
TRBJ1-5	14	TRBV7-9	CASSKTGLGQPQHF
TRBJ2-7	15	TRBV2	CASSEGGPSFYEQYF
TRBJ1-2	15	TRBV5-4	CASSLAAAFNYGYTF
TRBJ2-1	15	TRBV5-1	CASGLGQGVYNEQFF
TRBJ2-3	15	TRBV6-5	CASSSLPRGTDTQYF
TRBJ1-1	14	TRBV5-3	CARSLAARSPTAFF
TRBJ2-7	13	TRBV2	CASRPPSAYEQYF
TRBJ1-1	16	TRBV5-6	CASSLDRGHMNTEAFF
TRBJ2-2	12	TRBV2	CASSDNTGELFF
TRBJ1-2	15	TRBV7-2	CASSLLYTSSMAGTF
TRBJ1-1	12	TRBV5-8	CASSAWGTEAFF
TRBJ2-1	11	TRBV20-1	CSASWVDEQFF
TRBJ2-3	15	TRBV11-2	CASSSAGVTLDTQYF
TRBJ2-5	16	TRBV7-2	CASRQGLAGFQETQYF
TRBJ1-1	15	TRBV11-2	CASRSLLQKNTEAFF